These 7 T cell receptor beta chains were all obtained from the same sample, sequenced in a study of blood T cells in healthy people across ages. Next came a second PCR, run for about 7 to 12 cycles, which used a sample-barcoded 5' primer along with a J-beta primer mix. TCRdb processed the 5' RACE reads anew with MiXCR; each CDR3 protein has one entry. The sample lists just under 750,000 distinct CDR3 sequences, over 20% occurring once. Sequenced sample: blood. The origin of the receptors is a man aged 65-85 years in good health.

V and J are TRBV11-2 and TRBJ2-2; 9 bases line up with TRBD2. V trimming: 1 base; J trimming: 4 bases; junction bases outside the gene matches: 4. CDR1 is SGHAT and CDR2 is FQNNGV in the germline V gene. CDR3 length: 16 residues. The chain's CDR3 is CASSLVSGSVTGELFF. CDR3 coding DNA: TGTGCCAGCAGCTTAGTTAGCGGGAGTGTCACCGGGGAGCTGTTTTTT.

This chain uses TRBV6-6 with TRBJ1-2, with D hard to call. Trimming left V 4 bases short and J 3 bases short, with 3 bases between. Germline V gene data show CDR1 as MNHNY and CDR2 as SVGAGI (reference sequence). CDR3 length: 11 amino acids. CDR3 DNA: TGTGCCAGCAGTTCCCACTATGGCTACACCTTC. This sequence encodes CASSSHYGYTF.

This clonotype was picked up a small number of times. V usage is TRBV21-1 and J usage is TRBJ1-1. TRBV21-1 has pseudogene status. The CDR3 is 16 amino acids. CDR3: CASSKEWSGANTEAFF. The CDR3 bases are TGTGCCAGCAGCAAAGAATGGAGTGGAGCAAACACTGAAGCTTTCTTT.

The chain joins TRBV7-2 to TRBJ2-1, with TRBD1 matching over 8 bases. The ends lost 5 bases at V and 4 bases at J; junction bases unmatched: 7. Per the germline V gene, CDR1 is SGHTA and CDR2 is FQGNSA. The CDR3 extends over 15 amino acids. The CDR3: CASSRGTGKYNEQFF. The CDR3 coding sequence is TGTGCCAGCAGCCGCGGGACAGGCAAATACAATGAGCAGTTCTTC.

The gene calls are TRBV7-8 and TRBJ2-3; D is uncertain. Germline V CDR1 and CDR2: SGHVS, FQNEAQ. CDR3 length: 14 residues. The ends were cut back, 4 bases at V and 9 bases at J, with 17 bases in the middle. This chain's CDR3 is CASSSVGWDSTQYF. The CDR3, as DNA: TGTGCCAGCAGCTCGGTCGGATGGGATAGCACGCAGTATTTT.

This clonotype has just a few counts. One junction end disagrees with the germline gene, perhaps due to a read error. This chain's CDR3 is CNVEGSYEQYF. The CDR3, as DNA: TGCAACGTTGAGGGGAGCTACGAGCAGTACTTC. The J gene is TRBJ2-7, the V gene TRBV29-1; D may correspond to TRBD1 or TRBD2 (5 bases each). The germline V gene has CDR1 SQVTM and CDR2 ANQGSEA. The CDR3 has 11 amino acids.

This clonotype has more than one count but fewer than ten. This chain uses TRBV6-5 with TRBJ1-5; D is undetermined. V was pared by 3 bases and J by 4 bases, with 7 bases between. The CDR3 is made up of 13 amino acids. From germline, CDR1 is MNHEY and CDR2 SVGAGI. The CDR3 sequence: CASSYTPNQPQHF. CDR3 in DNA: TGTGCCAGCAGTTATACCCCGAATCAGCCCCAGCATTTT.